The 9 T cell receptor beta chains below come from one sample, sequenced in a study. TCRdb reprocessed the 5' RACE reads with MiXCR, giving one entry per CDR3 protein. The table lists tens of thousands of distinct CDR3 sequences, 15% to 20% of them singletons. The sequencing input was naive CD4+ T cells sorted from blood. Subset described: naive CD4+ T cells, CD4+CD45RA+CD25-. Source of these receptors: a female donor with breast cancer.

This clonotype showed up just a few times. The chain links TRBV9 to TRBJ2-3; D gene unclear. The V end lost 4 bases, the J end lost 2 bases, and 20 bases lay between the germline ends. Looked up from germline, CDR1 is SGDLS and CDR2 is YYNGEE. This CDR3 is built from 17 residues. CDR3 sequence: CASSPRPQTPSTDTQYF. Written as DNA, the CDR3 is TGTGCCAGCAGCCCCCGTCCACAAACCCCCTCCACAGATACGCAGTATTTT.

This clonotype appeared many times. This rearrangement joins TRBV20-1 to TRBJ2-5; D is ambiguous. The V gene's germline CDR1 is DFQATT and CDR2 SNEGSKA (reference sequence). The V and J ends lost 3 bases and 9 bases respectively, with 11 bases between them. The CDR3 has 11 amino acids. CDR3 nucleotides: TGCAGTGCTAGTCAAAGCCGGCCCCAGTACTTC. Its protein is CSASQSRPQYF.

On this clonotype: One end of the junction does not line up with germline, which may come from a read error. The chain couples TRBV6-5 to TRBJ1-2; 7 bases agree with TRBD1. Per the germline V gene, CDR1 is MNHEY and CDR2 is SVGAGI. The CDR3 loop spans 13 amino acids. The CDR3 DNA sequence: TGTGCCAGCACTCTGACAGGGAGGGGTGGCTACGCCTTC. This encodes CASTLTGRGGYAF.

This clonotype was counted between two and nine times. J is TRBJ2-3 and V is TRBV20-1; the D gene is possibly TRBD1 (6 bases). CDR1 is DFQATT and CDR2 is SNEGSKA in the germline V gene (reference sequence). The V gene lost 3 bases and the J gene lost 2 bases, with 9 bases spanning the gap. The CDR3 is 13 amino acids. The CDR3 DNA reads TGCAGTGCTAGTAGACAGGACACAGATACGCAGTATTTT. It encodes CSASRQDTDTQYF.

This chain connects TRBV12-3 or TRBV12-4 to TRBJ2-7, with 7 bases identical to TRBD2. Trimming at V came to 7 bases and at J to 7 bases, leaving 13 bases not matched to a gene. This CDR3 is built from 14 residues. The CDR3 DNA sequence: TGTGCCAGCACAGGAGGGTCGGGAGGCTCTGAGCAGTACTTC. This encodes CASTGGSGGSEQYF.

This clonotype was seen more than once but under ten times. The chain couples TRBV7-2 to TRBJ1-5; 8 bases map to TRBD1. Germline assignment: CDR1 SGHTA and CDR2 FQGNSA. V trimming: 1 base; J trimming: 7 bases; junction bases outside the gene matches: 9. The CDR3 sequence is 16 residues long. This chain's CDR3 is CASSLVGSGGGQPQHF. The CDR3 DNA reads as TGTGCCAGCAGCTTAGTTGGGTCAGGGGGCGGACAGCCCCAGCATTTT.

This clonotype was recorded at least ten times. V is TRBV12-3 or TRBV12-4 and J is TRBJ2-1; either TRBD1 or TRBD2 may supply D (5 bases each). V shed 3 bases and J shed 6 bases, with 9 bases lying between them. The CDR3 length is 13 residues. The CDR3 sequence is CASSFFGGNEQFF. In nucleotides, the CDR3 is TGTGCCAGCAGTTTTTTTGGGGGCAATGAGCAGTTCTTC.

V usage is TRBV3-1 and J usage is TRBJ2-7; a possible D gene is TRBD1 (6 bases). The CDR3 is 13 residues long. The V gene lost 1 base and the J gene lost 3 bases, with 7 bases spanning the gap. Germline V gene sequence: CDR1 LGHDT, CDR2 YNNKEL (reference sequence). CDR3 sequence: CASSQGDNYEQYF. In DNA, the CDR3 is TGTGCCAGCAGCCAAGGGGACAACTACGAGCAGTACTTC.

This clonotype was detected only a few times. This rearrangement joins TRBV5-6 to TRBJ1-5; D gene unclear. V lost 2 bases and J lost 4, with 10 bases in between. This CDR3 spans 14 amino acids. CDR1 is SGHDT and CDR2 is YYEEEE in the germline V gene. The CDR3 sequence: CASSFGPNNQPQHF. The CDR3 nucleotides read TGTGCCAGCAGCTTCGGACCGAATAATCAGCCCCAGCATTTT.